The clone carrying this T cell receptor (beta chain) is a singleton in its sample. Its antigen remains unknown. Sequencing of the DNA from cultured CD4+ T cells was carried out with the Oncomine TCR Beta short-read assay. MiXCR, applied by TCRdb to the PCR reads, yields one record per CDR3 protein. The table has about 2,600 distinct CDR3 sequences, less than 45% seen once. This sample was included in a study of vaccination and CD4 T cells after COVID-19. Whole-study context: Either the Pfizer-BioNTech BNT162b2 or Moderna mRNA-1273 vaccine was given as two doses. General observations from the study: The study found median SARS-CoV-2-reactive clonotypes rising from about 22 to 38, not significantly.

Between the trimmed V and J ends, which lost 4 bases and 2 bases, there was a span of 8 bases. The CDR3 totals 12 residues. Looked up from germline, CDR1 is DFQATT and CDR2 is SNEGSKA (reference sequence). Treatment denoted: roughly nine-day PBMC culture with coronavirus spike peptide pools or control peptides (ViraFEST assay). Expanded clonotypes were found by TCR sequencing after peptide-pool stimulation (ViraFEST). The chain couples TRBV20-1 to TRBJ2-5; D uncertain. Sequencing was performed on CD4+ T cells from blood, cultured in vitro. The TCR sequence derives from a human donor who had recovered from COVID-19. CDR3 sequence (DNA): TGCAGTGCTAAACCTACTCAAGAGACCCAGTACTTC. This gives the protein CSAKPTQETQYF.